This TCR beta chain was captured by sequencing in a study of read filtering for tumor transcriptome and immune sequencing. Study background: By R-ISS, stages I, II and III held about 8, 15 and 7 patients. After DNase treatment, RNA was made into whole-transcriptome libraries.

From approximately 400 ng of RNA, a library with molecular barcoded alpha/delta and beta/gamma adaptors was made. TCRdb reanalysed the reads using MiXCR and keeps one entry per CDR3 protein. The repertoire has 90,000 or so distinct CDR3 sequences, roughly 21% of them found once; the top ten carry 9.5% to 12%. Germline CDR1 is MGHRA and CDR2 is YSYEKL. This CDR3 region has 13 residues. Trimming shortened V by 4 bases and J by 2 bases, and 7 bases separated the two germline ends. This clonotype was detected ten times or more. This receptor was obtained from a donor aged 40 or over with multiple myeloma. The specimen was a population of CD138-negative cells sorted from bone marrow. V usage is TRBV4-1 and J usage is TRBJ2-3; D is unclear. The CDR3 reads CASSPVFTDTQYF. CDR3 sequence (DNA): TGCGCCAGCAGCCCGGTCTTCACAGATACGCAGTATTTT.